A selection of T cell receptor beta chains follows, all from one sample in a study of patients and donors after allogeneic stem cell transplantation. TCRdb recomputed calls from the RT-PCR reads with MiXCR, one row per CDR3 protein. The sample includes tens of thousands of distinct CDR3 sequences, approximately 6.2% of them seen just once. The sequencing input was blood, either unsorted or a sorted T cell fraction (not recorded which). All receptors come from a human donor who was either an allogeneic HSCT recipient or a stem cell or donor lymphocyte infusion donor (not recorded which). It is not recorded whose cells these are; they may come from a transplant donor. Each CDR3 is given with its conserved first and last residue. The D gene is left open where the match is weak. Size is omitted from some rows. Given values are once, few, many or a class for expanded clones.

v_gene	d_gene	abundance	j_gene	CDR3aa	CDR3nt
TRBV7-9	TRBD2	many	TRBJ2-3	CASRSPGSGSFATDTQYF	TGTGCCAGCAGATCCCCCGGCAGCGGGAGCTTCGCCACAGATACGCAGTATTTT
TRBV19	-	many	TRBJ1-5	CASSIGQNQPQHF	TGTGCCAGTAGTATAGGGCAGAATCAGCCCCAGCATTTT
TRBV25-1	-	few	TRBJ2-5	CASSESPGETQYF	TGTGCCAGCAGTGAATCCCCGGGAGAGACCCAGTACTTC
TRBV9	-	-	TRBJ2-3	CASSALGGTTDTQYF	TGTGCCAGCAGCGCCCTCGGCGGAACTACAGATACGCAGTATTTT
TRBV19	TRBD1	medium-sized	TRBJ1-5	CASSTTGVSNQPQHF	TGTGCCAGTAGCACGACAGGGGTGAGCAATCAGCCCCAGCATTTT
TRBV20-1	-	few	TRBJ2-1	CSAPFSARPTFNEQFF	TGCAGTGCCCCCTTTTCGGCTCGCCCGACCTTCAATGAGCAGTTCTTC
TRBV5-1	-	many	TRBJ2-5	CASSGYQETQYF	TGCGCCAGCAGCGGCTATCAAGAGACCCAGTACTTC
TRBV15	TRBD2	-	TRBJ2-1	CATSSLGGLAGRNEQFF	TGTGCCACCAGCTCCCTTGGGGGACTAGCGGGACGCAATGAGCAGTTCTTC
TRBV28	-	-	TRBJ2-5	CASSLRVQPEETQYF	TGTGCCAGCAGTTTAAGGGTACAGCCCGAAGAGACCCAGTACTTC
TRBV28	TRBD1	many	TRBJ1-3	CASRIGTGYSGNTIYF	TGTGCCAGCAGGATAGGGACAGGCTACTCTGGAAACACCATATATTTT
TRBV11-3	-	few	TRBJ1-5	CASSLGVSTGGNQPQHF	TGTGCCAGCAGCTTAGGCGTTTCAACCGGGGGCAATCAGCCCCAGCATTTT
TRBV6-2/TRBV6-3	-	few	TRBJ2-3	CATTSGSGTDTQYF	TGTGCCACTACTTCCGGGAGTGGCACAGATACGCAGTATTTT
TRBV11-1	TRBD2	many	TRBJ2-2	CASSSRTSGRNTGELFF	TGTGCCAGCAGCTCCAGGACTAGCGGGCGCAACACCGGGGAGCTGTTTTTT
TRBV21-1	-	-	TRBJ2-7	CASSKEAGGPYEQYF	TGTGCCAGCAGCAAAGAAGCGGGAGGGCCTTACGAGCAGTACTTC
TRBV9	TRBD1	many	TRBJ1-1	CASSPSRTGRNTEAFF	TGTGCCAGCAGCCCAAGCCGGACAGGGCGGAACACTGAAGCTTTCTTT
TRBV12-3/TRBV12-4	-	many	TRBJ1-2	CASSLRMNYGYTF	TGTGCCAGCAGTTTACGGATGAACTATGGCTACACCTTC
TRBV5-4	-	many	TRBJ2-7	CASSLGGDSYEQYF	TGTGCCAGCAGCTTAGGCGGGGACTCCTACGAGCAGTACTTC
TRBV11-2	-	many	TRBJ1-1	CASSLGGNTEAFF	TGTGCCAGCAGCTTAGGGGGAAACACTGAAGCTTTCTTT
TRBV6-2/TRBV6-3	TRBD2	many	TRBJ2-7	CASSRPGLAGGRNEQYF	TGTGCCAGCAGTAGACCGGGACTAGCGGGAGGGCGCAACGAGCAGTACTTC
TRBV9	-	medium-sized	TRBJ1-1	CASSVDGVWTEAFF	TGTGCCAGCAGCGTAGATGGGGTTTGGACTGAAGCTTTCTTT
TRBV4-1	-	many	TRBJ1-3	CASSHPRSGSGNTIYF	TGCGCCAGCAGCCATCCCCGGTCCGGCTCTGGAAACACCATATATTTT
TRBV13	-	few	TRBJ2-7	CASSHRTESAEQYF	TGTGCCAGCAGCCATCGGACCGAGTCCGCCGAGCAGTACTTC
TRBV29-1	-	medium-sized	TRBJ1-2	CSVEGYGYTF	TGCAGCGTTGAGGGGTATGGCTACACCTTC
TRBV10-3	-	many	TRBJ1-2	CAISERPHWVYGYTF	TGTGCCATCAGTGAAAGGCCCCATTGGGTCTATGGCTACACCTTC
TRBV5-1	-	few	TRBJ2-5	CASSEGPASSETQYF	TGCGCCAGCAGCGAGGGGCCGGCATCTAGTGAGACCCAGTACTTC
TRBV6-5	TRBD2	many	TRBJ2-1	CASSTNSGPTYNEQFF	TGTGCCAGCAGCACAAATAGCGGGCCGACCTACAATGAGCAGTTCTTC
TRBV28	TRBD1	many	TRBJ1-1	CASTRQGAGTEAFF	TGTGCCAGCACTAGACAGGGGGCGGGCACTGAAGCTTTCTTT
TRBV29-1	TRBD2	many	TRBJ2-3	CSAGLAGTSTDTQYF	TGCAGCGCTGGACTAGCGGGCACTAGCACAGATACGCAGTATTTT
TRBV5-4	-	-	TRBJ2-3	CASSLLGDDTQYF	TGTGCCAGCAGCTTGCTCGGAGACGATACGCAGTATTTT
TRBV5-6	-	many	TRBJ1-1	CASSLGAGMNTEAFF	TGTGCCAGCAGCTTGGGGGCAGGGATGAACACTGAAGCTTTCTTT
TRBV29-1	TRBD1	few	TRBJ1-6	CSAATGTGEIHDNSPLHF	TGCAGCGCTGCAACCGGGACAGGGGAAATTCATGATAATTCACCCCTCCACTTT
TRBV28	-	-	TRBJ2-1	CASSLTYEQFF	TGTGCCAGCAGTTTGACATATGAGCAGTTCTTC
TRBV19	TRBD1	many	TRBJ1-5	CASSTRQGAGLPQHF	TGTGCCAGTAGTACCCGACAGGGTGCAGGGTTGCCCCAGCATTTT
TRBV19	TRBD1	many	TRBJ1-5	CASSFTAGQGSQPQHF	TGTGCCAGTAGTTTCACCGCGGGACAGGGGAGCCAGCCCCAGCATTTT
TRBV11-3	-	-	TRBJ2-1	CASSTGGPGEQFF	TGTGCCAGCAGCACCGGGGGCCCCGGTGAGCAGTTCTTC
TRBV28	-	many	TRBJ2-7	CACADGGPYEQYF	TGTGCCTGCGCGGATGGGGGGCCCTACGAGCAGTACTTC
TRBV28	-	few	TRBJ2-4	CASRKFTFAAKNIQYF	TGTGCCAGCAGAAAATTTACCTTTGCAGCCAAAAACATTCAGTACTTC
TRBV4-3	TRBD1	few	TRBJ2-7	CASSHIQGAHSTEQYF	TGCGCCAGCAGCCATATACAGGGGGCGCATTCTACCGAGCAGTACTTC